Each of the 11 T cell receptor beta chains below was sequenced from the same sample in a study of shared clonotypes between healthy human individuals. Terminally differentiated effector memory CD45RA+ cells were excluded from the naive CD8 cells, which were CD45RO-negative and positively selected for CCR7. The data were produced by immunoSEQ multiplex PCR, yet TCRdb's version contains in-frame clones alone and is incomplete. Of roughly 1,800,000 clones detected, about 95% appear once; the ten largest clones hold around 1%. The specimen sequenced was naive CD8+ T cells sorted from blood. The receptor source for this set is a man aged 18 to 35 in good health.

V gene TRBV27 combines with J gene TRBJ1-2, with D possibly TRBD1 on 5 matching bases. This CDR3 is built from 13 residues. Between the trimmed V and J ends, which lost 6 bases and 2 bases, there was a span of 10 bases. The germline CDR1 and CDR2 sequences are MNHEY and SMNVEV (reference sequence). In DNA, the CDR3 is TGTGCCAGCAGCCCAAGGGGCAACTATGGCTACACCTTC. This codes for CASSPRGNYGYTF.

J is TRBJ2-7 and V is TRBV11-2, with a weak D call TRBD1 (6 bases). V was pared by 4 bases and J by 0 bases, with 13 bases between. CDR1 is SGHAT, CDR2 FQNNGV, per germline. The CDR3 contains 15 residues. The CDR3 protein is CASSSGTLSSYEQYF. CDR3 bases: TGTGCCAGCAGCTCCGGGACACTCAGCTCCTACGAGCAGTACTTC.

The rearrangement links TRBV6-5 to TRBJ2-5; D possibly corresponds to TRBD1 (6 bases). CDR1 and CDR2 from the germline V gene are MNHEY and SVGAGI. The ends were cut back, 6 bases at V and 9 bases at J, with 14 bases in the middle. CDR3 length: 12 residues. DNA for the CDR3: TGTGCCAGCAGCCCTACAGGGTTAGCCCAGTACTTC. Its translation is CASSPTGLAQYF.

With respect to this clone: The sample holds other DNA sequences that translate to the same CDR3. The chain employs TRBV27 and TRBJ1-6; D gene unclear. Trimming pared 5 bases from V and 7 bases from J, leaving 9 bases between. The CDR3 length is 13 residues. Germline V gene data show CDR1 as MNHEY and CDR2 as SMNVEV (reference sequence). CDR3 region: CASSPLENSPLHF. CDR3 bases: TGTGCCAGCAGTCCGTTAGAAAATTCACCCCTCCACTTT.

J is TRBJ2-7 and V is TRBV5-4; D call uncertain. The germline V and J ends were trimmed by 3 bases and 5 bases, with 12 bases remaining between them. CDR3 length: 13 residues. CDR1 SGHNT and CDR2 YYREEE come from the germline V gene (reference sequence). This chain's CDR3 is CASSWTQADEQYF. The CDR3 bases are TGTGCCAGCAGCTGGACGCAGGCGGACGAGCAGTACTTC.

The genes are TRBV5-1 and TRBJ2-2; a weak D match, TRBD1 (6 bases). Per the germline V gene, CDR1 is SGHRS and CDR2 is YFSETQ. Between the trimmed V and J ends, which lost 2 bases and 3 bases, there was a span of 14 bases. The CDR3 sequence is 16 residues long. CDR3 protein: CASSLSGTTYTGELFF. CDR3 nucleotides: TGCGCCAGCAGCTTATCCGGGACAACGTACACCGGGGAGCTGTTTTTT.

This rearrangement joins TRBV11-2 to TRBJ1-4; D perhaps matches TRBD1 (6 bases). Germline CDR1 SGHAT, CDR2 FQNNGV. Trimming pared 1 base from V and 7 bases from J, leaving 13 bases between. The CDR3 covers 15 residues. CDR3 residues: CASSLVGGPPEKLFF. CDR3 in DNA: TGTGCCAGCAGCTTAGTAGGGGGACCTCCTGAAAAACTGTTTTTT.

The V call is TRBV5-1, the J call TRBJ2-7; TRBD2 might be the D (6 bases). Germline CDR1 reads SGHRS; CDR2 reads YFSETQ. With 5 bases removed from V and 5 bases from J, the gap between germline ends came to 26 bases. The CDR3 has 17 amino acids. DNA for the CDR3: TGCGCCAGCAGTTCCGGCGGGACGGGGCTCTTGTCCGACGAGCAGTACTTC. As protein: CASSSGGTGLLSDEQYF.

This chain uses TRBV7-3 with TRBJ2-2, with D hard to call. The CDR3 runs to 15 residues. V was shortened by 5 bases and J by 4 bases, with 14 bases between the two germline ends. The germline CDR1 and CDR2 sequences are SGHTA and FQGTGA. DNA for the CDR3: TGTGCCAGCAGCCCCTCAGCCACGGGCACCGGGGAGCTGTTTTTT. Amino acids: CASSPSATGTGELFF.

The chain joins TRBV13 to TRBJ2-3, with 7 nucleotides matching TRBD2. The V gene's germline CDR1 is PRHDT and CDR2 FYEKMQ (reference sequence). The CDR3 spans 17 residues. The junction had 13 bases not matched to a gene; V was cut back by 5 bases and J by 2 bases. The CDR3 region is CASSPVGAGEATDTQYF. The DNA of the CDR3 is TGTGCCAGCAGCCCCGTTGGTGCGGGAGAGGCCACAGATACGCAGTATTTT.

This clone has only one observation. This chain joins TRBV5-1 and TRBJ2-3; no reliable D call. The V end lost 4 bases, the J end lost 2 bases, and 11 bases lay between the germline ends. This CDR3 spans 14 amino acids. Germline lookup yields CDR1 SGHRS and CDR2 YFSETQ. The CDR3 DNA follows: TGCGCCAGCAGCCCACTCGACCTCACAGATACGCAGTATTTT. This codes for CASSPLDLTDTQYF. The variable domain in full, completed from reference TRBV5-1 and TRBJ2-3, reads KAGVTQTPRYLIKTRGQQVTLSCSPISGHRSVSWYQQTPGQGLQFLFEYFSETQRNKGNFPGRFSGRQFSNSRSEMNVSTLELGDSALYLCASSPLDLTDTQYFGPGTRLTVL.